These T cell receptor beta chains were read from a single sample in a study of cytomegalovirus exposure and HLA in healthy donors. Method: immunoSEQ multiplex PCR; TCRdb's copy keeps in-frame clones and lacks some. Of a few hundred thousand clones in the sample, almost 85% were seen once. Specimen: PBMCs. These receptor sequences come from a woman aged 40 to 55 in good health and CMV-seropositive. The CDR3 runs from the conserved cysteine through the conserved F or W. A D gene is named only where the DNA matches it firmly. Clone size is stated in some rows and not others, as once, few, many or a class when expanded.

j_call v_call clone_size d_call cdr3_nt cdr3_aa
TRBJ2-1 TRBV10-3 - - TGTGCCATCAGTGAGTCCGAAGGGAGGTCCCCCAATGAGCAGTTCTTC CAISESEGRSPNEQFF
TRBJ2-5 TRBV19 - - TGTGCCAGTACCAAGACAGTAACACAAGAGACCCAGTACTTC CASTKTVTQETQYF
TRBJ2-7 TRBV6-6 - - TGTGCCAGCGGGTGGGACAACTCCTACGAGCAGTACTTC CASGWDNSYEQYF
TRBJ1-2 TRBV6-1 - - TGTGCCAGCAGTGAATCCCCTCAGGGCTATGGCTACACCTTC CASSESPQGYGYTF
TRBJ1-4 TRBV28 - TRBD1 TGTGCCAGCAGAACCCCCGGGACAGGGTTGGAAAAACTGTTTTTT CASRTPGTGLEKLFF
TRBJ2-1 TRBV25-1 - TRBD2 TGTGCCAGCAGTGAAAAGGGGGGACTAGCGCCTTACAATGAGCAGTTCTTC CASSEKGGLAPYNEQFF
TRBJ1-6 TRBV30 - - TGTGCCTGGTGGGCCGACAATTCACCCCTCCACTTT CAWWADNSPLHF
TRBJ1-1 TRBV27 - - TGTGCCAGCAGTCTACAGAGAACCACTGAAGCTTTCTTT CASSLQRTTEAFF
TRBJ2-7 TRBV27 - TRBD2 TGTGCCAGCAGTTTCTCACTAGCGGCAGTCTACGAGCAGTACTTC CASSFSLAAVYEQYF
TRBJ1-1 TRBV27 - - TGTGCCAGCAGTTTCCAGGGAGGGACTGAAGCTTTCTTT CASSFQGGTEAFF
TRBJ2-7 TRBV30 - - TGTGCCTGGAGTGTACAGGGAACCTACGAGCAGTACTTC CAWSVQGTYEQYF
TRBJ2-5 TRBV30 - - TGTGCCTGGAGTGTTTGGGACATTGAGACCCAGTACTTC CAWSVWDIETQYF
TRBJ1-2 TRBV30 - - TGTGCCTGGAGCAATACCGAGGGTGGCTACACCTTC CAWSNTEGGYTF
TRBJ1-5 TRBV15 - - TGTGCCACCAGCAGAGATAGGGGGTTGGGGCAGCCCCAGCATTTT CATSRDRGLGQPQHF
TRBJ1-6 TRBV6-4 - TRBD1 TGTGCCAGCCGGGACAGTAGCTCCTATAATTCACCCCTCCACTTT CASRDSSSYNSPLHF
TRBJ2-5 TRBV6-6 - TRBD2 TGTGCCAGCAGTTACTCGGCGGGAGGGGTGGAGACCCAGTACTTC CASSYSAGGVETQYF
TRBJ2-7 TRBV6-6 few - TGTGCCAGCAGCCCAGGGGGGTCCTACGAGCAGTACTTC CASSPGGSYEQYF
TRBJ1-1 TRBV29-1 - - TGCAGCGTTGACCAGGGCGGGGGCATGAACACTGAAGCTTTCTTT CSVDQGGGMNTEAFF
TRBJ2-2 TRBV27 - TRBD2 TGTGCCAGCAGTTCTGTGTTCTGGGGCAGCGGGGGGACGAACACCGGGGAGCTGTTTTTT CASSSVFWGSGGTNTGELFF
TRBJ2-5 TRBV29-1 - - TGCAGCGTTGAAGCCCTAGAGACCCAGTACTTC CSVEALETQYF
TRBJ2-5 TRBV6-5 once TRBD2 TGTGCCAGCAGTCGGACTAGCGGGCAAGAGACCCAGTACTTC CASSRTSGQETQYF
TRBJ1-2 TRBV28 - - TGTGCCAGCACCCCTTCGGGCAGGGGTTATGGCTACACCTTC CASTPSGRGYGYTF
TRBJ2-3 TRBV4-3 - TRBD2 TGCGCCAGCAGCCAAGATAGAGCGGGAGGGAAGTATTTT CASSQDRAGGKYF
TRBJ2-7 TRBV7-6 - - TGTGCCAGCAGCTTAGCCCCCGGGGGACAGAACTTAATTACCTACGAGCAGTACTTC CASSLAPGGQNLITYEQYF
TRBJ2-1 TRBV18 few - TGTGCCAGCTCACGGGCATCCAAGTTAGAGACCTCCAATGAGCAGTTCTTC CASSRASKLETSNEQFF
TRBJ2-3 TRBV5-1 - TRBD2 TGCGTCAGCAGCTTAGGGACTAGCGGGAGAACCGATACGCAGTATTTT CVSSLGTSGRTDTQYF